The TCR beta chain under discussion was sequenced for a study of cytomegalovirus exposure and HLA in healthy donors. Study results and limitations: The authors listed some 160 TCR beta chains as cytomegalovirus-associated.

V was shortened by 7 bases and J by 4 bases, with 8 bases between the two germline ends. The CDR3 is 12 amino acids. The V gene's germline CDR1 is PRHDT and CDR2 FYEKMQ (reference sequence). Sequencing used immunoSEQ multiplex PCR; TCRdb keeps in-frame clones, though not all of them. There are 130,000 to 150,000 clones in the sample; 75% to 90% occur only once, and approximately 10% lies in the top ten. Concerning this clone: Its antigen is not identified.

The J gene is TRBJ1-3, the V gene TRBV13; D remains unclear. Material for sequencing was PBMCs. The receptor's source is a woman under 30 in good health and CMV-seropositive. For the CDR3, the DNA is TGTGCCAGCACCCGGAGAGGAAACACCATATATTTT. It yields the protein CASTRRGNTIYF.